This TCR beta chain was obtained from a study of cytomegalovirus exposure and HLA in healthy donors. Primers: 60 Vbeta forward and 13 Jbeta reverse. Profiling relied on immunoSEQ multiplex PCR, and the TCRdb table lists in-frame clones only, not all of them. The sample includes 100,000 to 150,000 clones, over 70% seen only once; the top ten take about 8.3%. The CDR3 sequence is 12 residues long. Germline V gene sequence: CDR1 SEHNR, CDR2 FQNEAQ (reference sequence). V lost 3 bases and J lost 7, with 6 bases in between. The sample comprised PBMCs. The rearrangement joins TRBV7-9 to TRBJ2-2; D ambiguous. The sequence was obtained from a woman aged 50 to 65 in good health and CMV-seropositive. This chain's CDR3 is CASSLRDGELFF. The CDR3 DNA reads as TGTGCCAGCAGCTTGCGCGACGGGGAGCTGTTTTTT.